These 25 T cell receptor beta chains came from one sample sequenced in a study of T cell responses to AZD1222 COVID-19 vaccine. The method was immunoSEQ multiplex PCR; TCRdb's version includes in-frame clones alone and lacks a portion of them. The table shows 95,000 to 150,000 clones, with roughly 90% occurring only once. Sequencing used peripheral blood, obtained on day 0 of AZD1222 vaccination. These receptors were obtained from an adult in good health.

The V gene is TRBV25-1, the J gene TRBJ2-7; 8 bases line up with TRBD1. V shed 1 base and J 3 bases; nucleotides not matched to a gene: 5. The germline CDR1 and CDR2 sequences are MGHDK and SYGVNS. CDR3 length: 15 residues. CDR3 sequence: CASSESGTGVYEQYF. CDR3 DNA sequence: TGTGCCAGCAGTGAATCCGGGACAGGTGTCTACGAGCAGTACTTC.

This clone was recorded a few times. The chain joins TRBV2 to TRBJ2-2; 7 bases line up with TRBD2. This CDR3 contains 15 residues. Germline V gene data show CDR1 as SNHLY and CDR2 as FYNNEI. Unmatched junction bases numbered 9, after V lost 5 bases and J lost 6 bases. The CDR3 loop is CASSSGELAPGELFF. CDR3 nucleotide sequence: TGTGCCAGCAGTAGCGGGGAACTAGCGCCCGGGGAGCTGTTTTTT.

The chain has TRBV5-1 and TRBJ2-6; possibly TRBD1 for D (5 bases). Germline CDR1 reads SGHRS; CDR2 reads YFSETQ. The CDR3 extends over 17 amino acids. Trimming took 0 bases from V and 2 from J, leaving 12 bases between them. The CDR3 is CASSLGQIETGANVLTF. The CDR3 DNA sequence: TGCGCCAGCAGCTTGGGACAGATCGAGACTGGGGCCAACGTCCTGACTTTC. The full variable domain, its missing parts supplied by reference TRBV5-1 and TRBJ2-6, is KAGVTQTPRYLIKTRGQQVTLSCSPISGHRSVSWYQQTPGQGLQFLFEYFSETQRNKGNFPGRFSGRQFSNSRSEMNVSTLELGDSALYLCASSLGQIETGANVLTFGAGSRLTVL.

The V gene is TRBV9, the J gene TRBJ1-1, with a weak D call TRBD1 (6 bases). V lost 4 bases and J lost 0, with 10 bases in between. The CDR3 is 14 amino acids. Germline values: CDR1 SGDLS, CDR2 YYNGEE. CDR3 sequence reads: CASSIGQMNTEAFF. The CDR3, as DNA: TGTGCCAGCAGCATTGGACAGATGAACACTGAAGCTTTCTTT.

V usage is TRBV7-7 and J usage is TRBJ2-1; 9 nucleotides line up with TRBD2. J lost 10 bases, V lost 1 base, and 11 bases had no gene match. The CDR3 spans 16 residues. Germline assignment: CDR1 SSHAT and CDR2 FNYEAQ (reference sequence). This CDR3 reads CASSLGGASGNGEQFF. In nucleotides, the CDR3 is TGTGCCAGCAGCTTAGGGGGGGCTAGCGGGAACGGGGAGCAGTTCTTC.

V gene TRBV12-3 or TRBV12-4 combines with J gene TRBJ2-1; no clear D. The germline V and J ends were trimmed by 8 bases and 6 bases, with 11 bases remaining between them. This CDR3 is built from 12 residues. The CDR3: CASRLLLNEQFF. The CDR3 DNA is TGTGCCAGCCGACTCCTCCTCAATGAGCAGTTCTTC.

The chain couples TRBV5-1 to TRBJ2-1, with a weak D call TRBD1 (6 bases). Trimming shortened V by 7 bases and J by 8 bases, and 22 bases separated the two germline ends. Germline values: CDR1 SGHRS, CDR2 YFSETQ. The CDR3 totals 15 residues. The DNA of the CDR3 is TGCGCCAGCCGCCCAGGGGAATTGGCCTATGATGAGCAGTTCTTC. Translating gives CASRPGELAYDEQFF.

The V gene is TRBV24-1, the J gene TRBJ2-2; tentatively, D is TRBD1 (5 bases). V lost 6 bases and J lost 2, with 9 bases in between. The CDR3 length is 14 residues. Germline V gives CDR1 KGHDR, CDR2 SFDVKD. Here the CDR3 DNA reads TGTGCCACCAGTATGACAGTCAACACCGGGGAGCTGTTTTTT. Protein sequence: CATSMTVNTGELFF.

A single count supports this clone. The J gene is TRBJ1-5, the V gene TRBV27; 11 bases line up with TRBD1. The V segment lost 6 bases and the J segment 6 bases; nucleotides outside the gene matches: 7. This CDR3 is 15 amino acids long. Germline V CDR1 and CDR2: MNHEY, SMNVEV (reference sequence). The CDR3 protein is CASRGQGVGRQPQHF. The DNA for the CDR3 is TGTGCCAGCAGGGGACAGGGGGTAGGTCGTCAGCCCCAGCATTTT.

The CDR3 loop is CASSPGQGASGANVLTF. The CDR3 nucleotides read TGTGCCAGCAGTCCGGGACAGGGGGCTTCTGGGGCCAACGTCCTGACTTTC. The genes are TRBV6-4 and TRBJ2-6; 12 nucleotides align to TRBD1. In germline, CDR1 is MRHNA, CDR2 SNTAGT. The CDR3 loop spans 17 amino acids. V trimming: 5 bases; J trimming: 1 base; junction bases outside the gene matches: 3.

Only a few counts were recorded for this clone. The rearrangement uses TRBV11-3 and TRBJ1-4, with TRBD1 matching 9 bases. This CDR3 is 15 amino acids long. Per germline, CDR1 SGHNT and CDR2 YENEEA. V lost 6 bases and J lost 6; bases outside the gene matches: 8. CDR3 sequence: CASRTTGGSDEKLFF. The DNA of the CDR3 is TGTGCCAGCAGGACCACAGGGGGCTCGGATGAAAAACTGTTTTTT.

The rearrangement joins TRBV6-2 or TRBV6-3 to TRBJ1-5; TRBD1 agrees at 7 bases. J gave up 0 bases and V 4 bases, and 15 bases lay outside the gene matches. The germline CDR1 and CDR2 sequences are MNHEY and SVGEGT. This CDR3 has 19 residues. The CDR3 is CASSFDRDSLLLSNQPQHF. The CDR3 DNA sequence: TGTGCCAGCAGTTTTGACCGGGACAGTCTATTACTTAGCAATCAGCCCCAGCATTTT.

The chain employs TRBV30 and TRBJ1-4; the match to TRBD1 covers 8 bases. Germline assignment: CDR1 GTSNPN and CDR2 SVGIG (reference sequence). Trimming took 4 bases from V and 6 from J; bases not matched to a gene: 10. The CDR3 is 15 residues long. CDR3 amino acids: CAWMDPAGGYEKLFF. CDR3 bases: TGTGCCTGGATGGACCCTGCAGGGGGCTATGAAAAACTGTTTTTT.

The chain joins TRBV11-3 to TRBJ2-7, with D possibly matching TRBD2 (6 bases). The germline V and J ends were trimmed by 2 bases and 4 bases, with 18 bases remaining between them. In germline, CDR1 is SGHNT, CDR2 YENEEA. CDR3 length: 16 residues. The CDR3 DNA reads TGTGCCAGCAGCTTAAAACGGAGGGCCAGTAGGTACGAGCAGTACTTC. Encoded protein: CASSLKRRASRYEQYF.

This chain uses TRBV6-5 with TRBJ1-2, with D perhaps TRBD1 (5 bases). Trimming left V 0 bases short and J 2 bases short, with 10 bases between. The germline gives CDR1 MNHEY, CDR2 SVGAGI. The CDR3 consists of 15 residues. The CDR3 is CASSYSVGANYGYTF. The DNA of the CDR3 is TGTGCCAGCAGTTACTCGGTCGGGGCCAACTATGGCTACACCTTC.

The chain carries TRBV30 and TRBJ2-5; 8 bases agree with TRBD2. From germline, CDR1 is GTSNPN and CDR2 SVGIG (reference sequence). With V trimmed by 2 bases and J by 2 bases, 1 base remained unmatched. CDR3 length: 13 amino acids. The CDR3: CAWSSGGQETQYF. The DNA for the CDR3 is TGTGCCTGGAGTAGCGGGGGACAAGAGACCCAGTACTTC. Variable domain in full (rest from reference TRBV30 and TRBJ2-5): SQTIHQWPATLVQPVGSPLSLECTVEGTSNPNLYWYRQAAGRGLQLLFYSVGIGQISSEVPQNLSASRPQDRQFILSSKKLLLSDSGFYLCAWSSGGQETQYFGPGTRLLVL.

V usage is TRBV12-5 and J usage is TRBJ2-3, with 7 bases that match TRBD1. CDR3 length: 16 residues. With 1 base clipped from V and 2 bases from J, the junction kept 6 bases outside the gene matches. CDR1 and CDR2 from the germline V gene are LGHNT and FRNRAP. The CDR3, as DNA: TGTGCTAGTGGTTTGGGGGCAGGGGGTTTCACAGATACGCAGTATTTT. Translation gives CASGLGAGGFTDTQYF.

The chain joins TRBV3-1 (or the pseudogene TRBV3-2) to TRBJ1-6; TRBD1 matches 8 bases. The germline V gene encodes CDR1 LGHDT and CDR2 YNNKEL (reference sequence). This CDR3 spans 13 amino acids. V shed 2 bases, J shed 15 bases, and the junction held 6 bases outside the gene matches. CDR3 DNA: TGTGCCAGCAGCCAAATGGACAGGGCGGTCCTCCACTTT. It translates to CASSQMDRAVLHF.

The chain joins TRBV6-5 to TRBJ2-7, with a possible D match to TRBD1 (6 bases). V dropped 7 bases and J dropped 5 bases, with 21 bases sitting between them. The V gene's germline CDR1 is MNHEY and CDR2 SVGAGI. This CDR3 is built from 15 residues. Written as DNA, the CDR3 is TGTGCCAGCAATCTCAACCTGGGACACGGGGACGAGCAGTACTTC. Its protein product is CASNLNLGHGDEQYF.

V usage is TRBV5-6 and J usage is TRBJ1-2; D is unclear. Trimming took 5 bases from V and 4 from J, leaving 12 bases between them. Germline V gives CDR1 SGHDT, CDR2 YYEEEE. The CDR3 runs to 13 residues. This CDR3 reads CASSWAGSYGYTF. The DNA of the CDR3 is TGTGCCAGCAGTTGGGCTGGGAGCTATGGCTACACCTTC. The complete variable domain, with remaining parts taken from reference TRBV5-6 and TRBJ1-2, reads DAGVTQSPTHLIKTRGQQVTLRCSPKSGHDTVSWYQQALGQGPQFIFQYYEEEERQRGNFPDRFSGHQFPNYSSELNVNALLLGDSALYLCASSWAGSYGYTFGSGTRLTVV.

V gene TRBV7-2 combines with J gene TRBJ1-4; D is unclear. Germline values: CDR1 SGHTA, CDR2 FQGNSA. V lost 3 bases and J lost 5, with 13 bases in between. CDR3 size: 15 residues. CDR3 in amino acids: CASSFEGMWNEKLFF. Written as DNA, the CDR3 is TGTGCCAGCAGCTTTGAGGGAATGTGGAATGAAAAACTGTTTTTT.

The V and J genes are TRBV5-5 and TRBJ2-2; D gene unclear. The germline CDR1 and CDR2 sequences are SGHKS and YYEKEE (reference sequence). The CDR3 has 16 residues. Trimming cost V 4 bases and J 4 bases, with 17 bases left between them. The CDR3 sequence is CASSLRGPGPTGELFF. The CDR3 DNA reads as TGTGCCAGCAGCCTGCGCGGTCCCGGGCCCACCGGGGAGCTGTTTTTT.

This rearrangement joins TRBV6-1 to TRBJ2-6; D is unclear. Germline CDR1 MNHNS, CDR2 SASEGT. Deletions cut 3 bases from V and 0 bases from J, with 6 bases between. This CDR3 is 15 amino acids long. CDR3 region: CASSEEISGANVLTF. As DNA, the CDR3 is TGTGCCAGCAGTGAGGAGATCTCTGGGGCCAACGTCCTGACTTTC.

V and J are TRBV28 and TRBJ2-2; 7 nucleotides match TRBD1. CDR3 length: 15 amino acids. The germline gives CDR1 MDHEN, CDR2 SYDVKM. The V segment lost 5 bases and the J segment 5 bases; nucleotides outside the gene matches: 8. CDR3 sequence (DNA): TGTGCCAGCAGTCCGGCGACAGGGAGAACCGGGGAGCTGTTTTTT. Protein: CASSPATGRTGELFF.

The chain uses TRBV11-2 and TRBJ2-2; the match to TRBD1 covers 11 bases. The V and J ends lost 5 bases and 5 bases, in that order; junction bases with no gene match: 10. This CDR3 is 17 amino acids long. Germline-derived CDR1 and CDR2 are SGHAT and FQNNGV. This CDR3 reads CASSRSRTGGLTGELFF. CDR3 bases: TGTGCCAGCAGCAGAAGCCGGACAGGGGGCCTAACCGGGGAGCTGTTTTTT. The full variable domain, completed using reference TRBV11-2 and TRBJ2-2, is EAGVAQSPRYKIIEKRQSVAFWCNPISGHATLYWYQQILGQGPKLLIQFQNNGVVDDSQLPKDRFSAERLKGVDSTLKIQPAKLEDSAVYLCASSRSRTGGLTGELFFGEGSRLTVL.